This T cell receptor (beta chain) originates from a study of cytomegalovirus exposure and HLA in healthy donors. Broader study findings: Reports showed the classifier diagnosing cytomegalovirus status with high specificity and sensitivity.

Whereas donors were nominally healthy upon sampling, unrecorded immune exposures were probable. PCR was performed using 60 Vbeta and 13 Jbeta primers. Per the study methods: Some 10 million of some 80 million unique TCR beta chains were shared, per a later count. Assay: immunoSEQ multiplex PCR; the TCRdb copy retains only in-frame clones and omits some. D and trimming come from the DNA, and the V and J calls and clone size come from that table. The sample contains roughly 150,000 clones, around 75% of which appear only once. There are a few counts of this clone. The antigen is not known. Sequences were obtained from PBMCs. This receptor was taken from a man aged 18 to 29 in good health and CMV-seropositive.

The CDR3 region is CASSYSTGDRDTQYF. As DNA, the CDR3 is TGTGCCAGCAGTTACTCAACGGGAGATAGAGATACGCAGTATTTT. The chain joins TRBV6-5 to TRBJ2-3; TRBD2 might be the D (6 bases). The length of the CDR3 is 15 residues. V lost 0 bases, J lost 5 bases, and 12 bases lay in between. Germline V lookup: CDR1 MNHEY, CDR2 SVGAGI.